This T cell receptor beta chain was sequenced for a study of spatial heterogeneity in lung cancer. V shed 3 bases, J shed 7 bases, and the junction held 2 bases outside the gene matches. Germline V CDR1 and CDR2: SGHRS, YFSETQ. The length of the CDR3 is 14 residues. TCRdb reprocessed the 5' RACE reads with MiXCR, giving one entry per CDR3 protein. The table records tens of thousands of distinct CDR3 sequences, 6% to 8% of them present only once. Time point given: sample taken at primary tumor resection. The sequence was collected from a male donor with early-stage non-small cell lung cancer. The material was PBMCs, obtained at surgery. The chain couples TRBV5-1 to TRBJ2-2, with 11 bases lining up with TRBD2. This chain's CDR3 is CASSSLAGVGELFF. CDR3 DNA sequence: TGCGCCAGCAGCTCACTAGCGGGAGTCGGGGAGCTGTTTTTT.